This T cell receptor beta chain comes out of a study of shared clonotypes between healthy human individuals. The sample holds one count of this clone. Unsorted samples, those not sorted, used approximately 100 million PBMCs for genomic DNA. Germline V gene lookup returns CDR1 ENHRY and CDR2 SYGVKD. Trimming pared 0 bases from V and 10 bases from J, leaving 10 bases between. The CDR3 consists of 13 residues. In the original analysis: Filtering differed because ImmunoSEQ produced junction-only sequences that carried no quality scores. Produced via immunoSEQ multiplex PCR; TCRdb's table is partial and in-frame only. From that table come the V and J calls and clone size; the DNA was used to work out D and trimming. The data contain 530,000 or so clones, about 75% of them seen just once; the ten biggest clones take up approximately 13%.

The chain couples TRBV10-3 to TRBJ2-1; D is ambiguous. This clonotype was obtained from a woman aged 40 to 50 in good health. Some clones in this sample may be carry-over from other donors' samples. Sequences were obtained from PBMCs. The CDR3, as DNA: TGTGCCATCAGTGAGTCTTCCAATTTGGAGCAGTTCTTC. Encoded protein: CAISESSNLEQFF.